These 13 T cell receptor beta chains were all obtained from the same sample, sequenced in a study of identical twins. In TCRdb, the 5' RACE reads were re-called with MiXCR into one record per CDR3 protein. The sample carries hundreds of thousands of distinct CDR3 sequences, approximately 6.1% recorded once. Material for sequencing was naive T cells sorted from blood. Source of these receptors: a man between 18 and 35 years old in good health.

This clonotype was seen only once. The CDR3 here is CASSYGDRGSTEAFF. As DNA, the CDR3 is TGTGCCAGCAGCTACGGGGACAGGGGGAGCACTGAAGCTTTCTTT. This chain connects TRBV7-2 to TRBJ1-1, with 11 bases that match TRBD1. J was trimmed by 4 bases and V by 4 bases; bases with no gene match: 5. This CDR3 is 15 amino acids long. Germline assignment: CDR1 SGHTA and CDR2 FQGNSA.

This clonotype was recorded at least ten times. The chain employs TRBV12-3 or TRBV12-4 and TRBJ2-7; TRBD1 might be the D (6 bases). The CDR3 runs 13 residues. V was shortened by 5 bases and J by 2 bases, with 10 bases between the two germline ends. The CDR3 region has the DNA TGTGCCAGCAGTCCCCGGACAGCCTACGAGCAGTACGTC. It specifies CASSPRTAYEQYV.

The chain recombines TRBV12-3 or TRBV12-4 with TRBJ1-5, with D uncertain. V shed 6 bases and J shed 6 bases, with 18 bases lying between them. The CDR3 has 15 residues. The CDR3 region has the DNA TGTGCCAGCAGGCTCGCCAGGTTTTCGGGTCAGCCCCAGCATTTT. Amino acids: CASRLARFSGQPQHF.

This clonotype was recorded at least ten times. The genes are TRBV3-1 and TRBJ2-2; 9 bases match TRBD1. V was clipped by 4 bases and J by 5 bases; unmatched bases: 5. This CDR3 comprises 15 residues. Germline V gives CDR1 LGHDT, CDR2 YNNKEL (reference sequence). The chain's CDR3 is CASSRPGTGTGELFF. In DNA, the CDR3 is TGTGCCAGCAGCCGTCCCGGGACAGGGACCGGGGAGCTGTTTTTT.

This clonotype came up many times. The CDR3 region is CASSALGGRASDTQYF. CDR3 sequence (DNA): TGTGCCAGCAGTGCCCTTGGCGGGAGGGCCTCAGATACGCAGTATTTT. This chain uses TRBV12-3 or TRBV12-4 with TRBJ2-3; TRBD2 matches at 9 bases. Trimming cost V 5 bases and J 4 bases; bases outside gene matches: 10. The CDR3 extends over 16 amino acids.

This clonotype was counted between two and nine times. For the CDR3, the DNA is TGTGCCAGCACCCGGGGGCCGAGCTCCTACGAGCAGTACTTC. As protein: CASTRGPSSYEQYF. J is TRBJ2-7 and V is TRBV25-1; D tentatively reads TRBD1 or TRBD2 (6 bases each). V lost 7 bases and J 0 bases, leaving 13 bases between the germline ends. Germline CDR1 reads MGHDK; CDR2 reads SYGVNS. This CDR3 region has 14 residues.

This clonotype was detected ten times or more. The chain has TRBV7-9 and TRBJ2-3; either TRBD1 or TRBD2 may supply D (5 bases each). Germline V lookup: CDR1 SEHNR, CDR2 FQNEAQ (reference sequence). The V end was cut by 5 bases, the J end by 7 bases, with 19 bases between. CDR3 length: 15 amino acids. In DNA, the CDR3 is TGTGCCAGCAGCATCGGGACGGTGGCACGGAATACGCAGTATTTT. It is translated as CASSIGTVARNTQYF.

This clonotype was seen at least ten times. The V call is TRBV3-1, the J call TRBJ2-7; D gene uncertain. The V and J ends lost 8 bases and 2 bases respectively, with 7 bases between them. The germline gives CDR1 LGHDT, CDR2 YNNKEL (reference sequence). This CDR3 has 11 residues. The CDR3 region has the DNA TGTGCCAGCGTATCGGCCTACGAGCAGTACTTC. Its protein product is CASVSAYEQYF.

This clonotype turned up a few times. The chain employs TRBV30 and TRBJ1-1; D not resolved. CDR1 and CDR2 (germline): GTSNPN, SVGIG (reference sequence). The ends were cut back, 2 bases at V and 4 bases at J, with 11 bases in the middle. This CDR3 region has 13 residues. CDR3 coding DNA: TGTGCCTGGAGTACTAATCTGGGCACTGAAGCTTTCTTT. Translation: CAWSTNLGTEAFF.

In DNA form, the CDR3 reads TGTGCCAGCCTCGCCACCGTGACAGGGTTTAACGAGCAGTACTTC. This gives the protein CASLATVTGFNEQYF. The J gene is TRBJ2-7, the V gene TRBV2, with 7 positions matching TRBD1. V lost 8 bases and J lost 5; bases outside the gene matches: 15. Germline CDR1 is SNHLY and CDR2 is FYNNEI. This CDR3 region has 15 residues.

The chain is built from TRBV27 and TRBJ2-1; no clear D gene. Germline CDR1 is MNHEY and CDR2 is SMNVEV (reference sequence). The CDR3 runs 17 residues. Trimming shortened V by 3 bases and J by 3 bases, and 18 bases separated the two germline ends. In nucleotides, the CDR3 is TGTGCCAGCAGTTTGGGTGCCCCCGGCGGTATCTACAATGAGCAGTTCTTC. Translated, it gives CASSLGAPGGIYNEQFF.

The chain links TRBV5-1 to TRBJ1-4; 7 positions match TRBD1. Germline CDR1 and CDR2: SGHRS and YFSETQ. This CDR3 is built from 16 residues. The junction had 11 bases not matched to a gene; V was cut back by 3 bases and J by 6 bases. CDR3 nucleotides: TGCGCCAGCAGCTACAGACAGGGAAGCCCAGATGAAAAACTGTTTTTT. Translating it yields CASSYRQGSPDEKLFF.

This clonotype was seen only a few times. The CDR3 region has the DNA TGTGCCAGCAGCTTGTCCAGGGTAGACACCGGGGAGCTGTTTTTT. Protein: CASSLSRVDTGELFF. The J gene is TRBJ2-2, the V gene TRBV5-5; weak D call: TRBD1 (5 bases). Trimming removed 1 base at V and 3 bases at J, with 10 bases between. CDR3 length equals 15 residues. Germline CDR1 reads SGHKS; CDR2 reads YYEKEE (reference sequence).